The 17 T cell receptor beta chains reported below all come from one sample, sequenced in a study of tumor and adjacent non-tumor tissue in lung cancer. This sample's RNA came from whole unsorted tissue. Three rounds of nested PCR, following a modified ARM-PCR protocol, produced the TCRbeta library. TCRdb reanalysed the multiplex PCR reads using MiXCR and keeps one entry per CDR3 protein. The sample consists of under 100,000 distinct CDR3 sequences, roughly 70% of them appearing once. Sequencing used lung tumor tissue. The receptors stem from an older woman with non-small cell lung cancer.

Worth noting for this clonotype: A junction boundary mismatches the germline segment, possibly from a read error. This rearrangement joins TRBV29-1 to TRBJ2-3; D is unclear. Germline CDR1 is SQVTM and CDR2 is ANQGSEA. The CDR3 is 16 residues long. CDR3 nucleotide sequence: TGCAGCGCTGAAGACACCAGGACGGGCCCCCCTGATACGCAGTATTTT. Translation gives CSAEDTRTGPPDTQYF.

The V gene is TRBV11-1, the J gene TRBJ2-5; D is unclear. The germline V gene has CDR1 SGHAT and CDR2 FQDESV (reference sequence). Trimming stripped 5 bases from V and 1 base from J, with 11 bases between. The CDR3 is 14 residues long. The CDR3 bases are TGTGCCAGCAGCATTAACACCACCCAAGAGACCCAGTACTTC. Translated, it gives CASSINTTQETQYF.

This rearrangement joins TRBV10-3 to TRBJ1-5, with a weak D call TRBD1 (6 bases). Looked up from germline, CDR1 is ENHRY and CDR2 is SYGVKD. The CDR3 sequence is 15 residues long. The V end lost 5 bases, the J end lost 2 bases, and 13 bases lay between the germline ends. This chain's CDR3 is CAISRQVKGNQPQHF. CDR3 DNA sequence: TGTGCCATCAGTCGACAGGTGAAAGGCAATCAGCCCCAGCATTTT.

As regards this clonotype: The conserved phenylalanine or tryptophan normally closing the CDR3 is absent here, so this likely arose from a read error. The limits of the CDR3 on the DNA are not certain, so only TCRdb's listed CDR3 is given. J is TRBJ2-7 and V is TRBV4-1; the table's D call, TRBD1, has no DNA check behind it. Germline-derived CDR1 and CDR2 are MGHRA and YSYEKL. The CDR3 adds up to 16 amino acids, both ends counted. The CDR3 protein is CASSQDLGGRSYEQHS.

On this clonotype: One end of the junction does not line up with germline, which may come from a read error. This CDR3 is CASSPSLTELAGARSYSERFF. The CDR3 region has the DNA TGTGCCAGCAGTCCCTCCCTCACCGAACTAGCGGGAGCGCGCTCCTACAGTGAGCGGTTCTTC. The V call is TRBV6-5, the J call TRBJ2-1, with 11 bases lining up with TRBD2. Per the germline V gene, CDR1 is MNHEY and CDR2 is SVGAGI. This CDR3 has 21 residues.

There are a few counts of this clonotype. The gene calls are TRBV20-1 and TRBJ2-5; tentatively, D is TRBD1 or TRBD2 (5 bases each). Germline V gives CDR1 DFQATT, CDR2 SNEGSKA (reference sequence). V was pared by 2 bases and J by 0 bases, with 16 bases between. The CDR3 consists of 16 residues. The CDR3 nucleotides are TGCAGTGCTAGAAACCTGAGGGACGACTACCAAGAGACCCAGTACTTC. It is translated as CSARNLRDDYQETQYF.

This rearrangement joins TRBV29-1 to TRBJ2-1; 7 bases agree with TRBD2. Germline CDR1 SQVTM, CDR2 ANQGSEA. V gave up 7 bases and J gave up 9 bases; unmatched junction bases: 18. The CDR3 is 15 amino acids. The DNA of the CDR3 is TGCAGCGCTGGAGGGACTAACGGGTCGGACGGTGAGCAGTTCTTC. It encodes CSAGGTNGSDGEQFF.

Comments on this clonotype: A clone one base away is much larger, so this may be a read error. V is TRBV5-1 and J is TRBJ2-1, with D tentatively TRBD1 (5 bases). CDR1 is SGHRS and CDR2 is YFSETQ in the germline V gene. The CDR3 runs 12 residues. V was cut by 3 bases and J by 9 bases, with 10 bases left in between. The CDR3 region is CASSSGHIEQFF. The CDR3 bases are TGCGCCAGCAGCTCAGGACACATTGAGCAGTTCTTC.

The sample holds one count of this clonotype. At one of its ends the junction is not consistent with the germline gene, which may arise from a read error. The V gene is TRBV6-5, the J gene TRBJ1-5, with TRBD1 identical over 7 bases. Germline V gives CDR1 MNHEY, CDR2 SVGAGI. The length of the CDR3 is 14 residues. CDR3: CASRPTGRNRPQQF. The CDR3 DNA sequence: TGTGCCAGCAGGCCGACAGGGAGAAATCGGCCCCAGCAATTT.

As concerns this clonotype: One junction end does not reproduce the germline sequence, and a read error may be involved. V usage is TRBV5-6 and J usage is TRBJ2-3; D is undetermined. CDR1 is SGHDT and CDR2 is YYEEEE in the germline V gene. This CDR3 has 16 residues. The CDR3 DNA reads TGCGCCGGCAGCCCAACGGACGGACCGAGCACAGATACGCAGTATTTT. Amino acid sequence: CAGSPTDGPSTDTQYF.

A note on this clonotype: One junction end does not reproduce the germline sequence, and a read error may be involved. The chain employs TRBV4-1 and TRBJ2-5; D may be TRBD2 (5 bases). Germline loops: CDR1 MGHRA, CDR2 YSYEKL. This CDR3 comprises 14 residues. Here the CDR3 DNA reads TGCCCCAGCAGCCAAGGGTTCCTCCAGGAGGCCCAGTACTTC. It translates to CPSSQGFLQEAQYF.

The DNA for the CDR3 is TGTGATAGCACAAAAGGTGGGAAGGGTAAGAATGAGCAGTTCTTC. This translates into CDSTKGGKGKNEQFF. The V call is TRBV6-5, the J call TRBJ2-1, with D uncertain. CDR3 size: 15 residues. Germline-derived CDR1 and CDR2 are MNHEY and SVGAGI.

Remarks on this clonotype: No conserved phenylalanine or tryptophan ends this CDR3, so it is likely a read error. The chain has TRBV29-1 and TRBJ2-1; 7 bases line up with TRBD1. CDR1 and CDR2 (germline): SQVTM, ANQGSEA. The CDR3 extends over 14 amino acids. The V segment lost 8 bases and the J segment 2 bases; nucleotides outside the gene matches: 9. CDR3 region: CSLVRQGTYNEQFS. For the CDR3, the DNA is TGCAGCCTTGTCCGACAGGGAACCTACAATGAGCAGTTCTCC.

A word on this clonotype: The junction shows a germline mismatch at one end, possibly a read error. The chain recombines TRBV20-1 with TRBJ1-4; D gene unclear. Germline loops: CDR1 DFQATT, CDR2 SNEGSKA (reference sequence). The CDR3 length is 14 residues. For the CDR3, the DNA is TGCCGTGCTAGAGACATTGCAACTAATGGAAAACTGTTTTTT. This sequence encodes CRARDIATNGKLFF.

As concerns this clonotype: In this CDR3 the conserved last residue, phenylalanine or tryptophan, is missing, so a read error is likely. This rearrangement joins TRBV29-1 to TRBJ2-1; 12 bases are shared with TRBD2. V lost 4 bases to trimming and J lost 9 bases; unmatched junction nucleotides: 10. This CDR3 contains 15 residues. From germline, CDR1 is SQVTM and CDR2 ANQGSEA. CDR3 sequence reads: CSVGGTSGSDSEQFS. The CDR3 bases are TGCAGCGTTGGAGGGACTAGCGGGTCGGACAGTGAGCAGTTCTCC.

Notes on this clonotype: Possible read error: a much larger clone is one base away. The chain recombines TRBV28 with TRBJ1-2, with TRBD1 matching 8 bases. The length of the CDR3 is 13 residues. In germline, CDR1 is MDHEN, CDR2 SYDVKM. CDR3 sequence reads: CASSSGQGYDYTF. CDR3 coding DNA: TGTGCCAGCAGTTCTGGACAGGGTTATGACTACACCTTC.

With regard to this clonotype: At one boundary the junction diverges from the germline segment, which might be a read error. The chain is built from TRBV30 and TRBJ1-5; 11 bases agree with TRBD1. The J call may be mistaken, given a closer DNA end match to TRBJ2-3. This CDR3 spans 15 amino acids. Germline V CDR1 and CDR2: GTSNPN, SVGIG (reference sequence). DNA of the CDR3: TGTGCCAGGAGTGCGGACAGGGGGCTTGATCAGCCCCAGTATTTT. Its translation is CARSADRGLDQPQYF.